This T cell receptor (beta chain) derives from a study of beta chain features in type 1 diabetes. Study-wide results and caveats: Shortening of TCRB CDR3s, moderate but significant, appeared in all four CD4+ subsets of Type 1 diabetes patients. TCRB repertoires of naive, central memory and Treg cells appeared more similar among patients than among healthy donors. cDNA-based sequencing might over-represent cells highly expressing TCR.

Note on this clone: Antigen specificity is unknown.

Every participating donor gave one draw, a heparinised blood sample averaging about 100 mL. Reverse transcription of all isolated RNA meant that expressed TCRB transcripts were sequenced. TCRdb's table, derived via immunoSEQ multiplex PCR, lists solely in-frame clones and lacks some. The table shows about 270,000 clones, with 13% to 15% occurring only once. The V and J ends lost 1 base and 10 bases respectively, with 14 bases between them. The germline CDR1 and CDR2 sequences are MDHEN and SYDVKM. The CDR3 is 14 residues long. The specimen was naive CD4+ T cells from blood. The chain combines TRBV28 with TRBJ1-5; D is possibly TRBD1 (6 bases). This TCR came from a man younger than 45 with type 1 diabetes. Here the CDR3 reads CASSLSARRGPQHF. CDR3 bases: TGTGCCAGCAGTTTATCGGCACGCAGGGGCCCCCAGCATTTT.